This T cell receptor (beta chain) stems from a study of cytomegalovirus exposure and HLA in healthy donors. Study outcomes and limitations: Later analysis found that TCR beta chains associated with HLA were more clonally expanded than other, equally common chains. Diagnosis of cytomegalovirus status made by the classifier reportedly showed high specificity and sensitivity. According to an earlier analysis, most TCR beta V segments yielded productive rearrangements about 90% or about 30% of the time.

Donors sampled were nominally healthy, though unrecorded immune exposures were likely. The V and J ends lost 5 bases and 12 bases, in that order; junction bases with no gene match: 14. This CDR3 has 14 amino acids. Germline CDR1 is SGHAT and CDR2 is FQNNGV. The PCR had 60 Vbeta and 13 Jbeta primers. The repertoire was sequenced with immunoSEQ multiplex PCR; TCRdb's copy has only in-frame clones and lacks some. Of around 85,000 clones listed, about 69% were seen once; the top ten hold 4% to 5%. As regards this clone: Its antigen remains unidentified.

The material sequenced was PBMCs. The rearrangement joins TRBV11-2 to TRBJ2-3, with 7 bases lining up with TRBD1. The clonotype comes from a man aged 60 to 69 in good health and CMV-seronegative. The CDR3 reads CASSTRTGLPPQYF. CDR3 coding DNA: TGTGCCAGCAGCACACGGACAGGACTTCCGCCCCAGTATTTT.